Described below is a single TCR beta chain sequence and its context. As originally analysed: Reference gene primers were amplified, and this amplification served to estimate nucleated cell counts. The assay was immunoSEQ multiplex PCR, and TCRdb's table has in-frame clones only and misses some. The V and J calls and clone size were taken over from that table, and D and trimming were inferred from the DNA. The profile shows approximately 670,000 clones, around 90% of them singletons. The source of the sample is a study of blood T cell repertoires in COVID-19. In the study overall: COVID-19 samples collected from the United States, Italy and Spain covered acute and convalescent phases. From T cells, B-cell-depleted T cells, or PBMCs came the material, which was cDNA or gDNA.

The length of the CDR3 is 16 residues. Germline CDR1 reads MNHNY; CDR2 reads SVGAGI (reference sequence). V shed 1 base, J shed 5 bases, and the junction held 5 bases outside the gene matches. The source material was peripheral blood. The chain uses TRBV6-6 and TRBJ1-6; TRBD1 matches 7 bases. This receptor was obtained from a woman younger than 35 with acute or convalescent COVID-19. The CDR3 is CASSYFAGQNNSPLHF. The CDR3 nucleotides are TGTGCCAGCAGTTACTTTGCGGGACAGAATAATTCACCCCTCCACTTT.